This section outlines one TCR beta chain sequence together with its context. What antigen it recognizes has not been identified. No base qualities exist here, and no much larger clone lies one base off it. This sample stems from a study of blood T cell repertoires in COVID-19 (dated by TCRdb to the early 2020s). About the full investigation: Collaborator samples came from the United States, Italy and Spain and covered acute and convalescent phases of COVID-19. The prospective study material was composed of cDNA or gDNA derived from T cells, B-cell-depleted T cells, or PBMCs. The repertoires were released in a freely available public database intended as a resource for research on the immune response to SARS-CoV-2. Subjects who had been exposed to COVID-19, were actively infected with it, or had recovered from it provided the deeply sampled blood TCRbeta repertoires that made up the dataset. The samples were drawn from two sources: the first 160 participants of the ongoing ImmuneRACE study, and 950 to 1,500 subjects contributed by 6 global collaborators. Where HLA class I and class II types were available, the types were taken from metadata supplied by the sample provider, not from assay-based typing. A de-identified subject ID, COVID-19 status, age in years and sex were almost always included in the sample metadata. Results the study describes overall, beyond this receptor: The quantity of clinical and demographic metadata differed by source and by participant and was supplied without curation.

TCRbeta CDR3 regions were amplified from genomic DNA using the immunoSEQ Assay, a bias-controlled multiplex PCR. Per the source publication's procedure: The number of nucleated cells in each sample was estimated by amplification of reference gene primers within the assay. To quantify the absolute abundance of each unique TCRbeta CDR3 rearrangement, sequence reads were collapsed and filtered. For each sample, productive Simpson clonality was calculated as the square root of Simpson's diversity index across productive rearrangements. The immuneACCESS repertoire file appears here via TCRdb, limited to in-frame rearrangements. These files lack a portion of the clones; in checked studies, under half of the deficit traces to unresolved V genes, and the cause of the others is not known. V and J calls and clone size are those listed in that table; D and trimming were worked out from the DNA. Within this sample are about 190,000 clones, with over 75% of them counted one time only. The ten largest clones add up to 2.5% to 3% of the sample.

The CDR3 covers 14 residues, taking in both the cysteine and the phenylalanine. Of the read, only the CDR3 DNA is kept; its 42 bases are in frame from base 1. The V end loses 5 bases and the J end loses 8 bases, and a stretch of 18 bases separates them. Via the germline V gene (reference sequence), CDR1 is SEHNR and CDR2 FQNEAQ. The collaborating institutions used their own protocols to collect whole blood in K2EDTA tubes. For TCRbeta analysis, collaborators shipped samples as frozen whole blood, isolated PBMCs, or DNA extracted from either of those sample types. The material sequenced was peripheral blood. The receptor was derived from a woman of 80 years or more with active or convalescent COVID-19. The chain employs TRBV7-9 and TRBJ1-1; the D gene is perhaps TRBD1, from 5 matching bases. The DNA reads TGTGCCAGCAGCGTTACTGGCAGGGTTTCGGAAGCTTTCTTT. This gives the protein CASSVTGRVSEAFF.